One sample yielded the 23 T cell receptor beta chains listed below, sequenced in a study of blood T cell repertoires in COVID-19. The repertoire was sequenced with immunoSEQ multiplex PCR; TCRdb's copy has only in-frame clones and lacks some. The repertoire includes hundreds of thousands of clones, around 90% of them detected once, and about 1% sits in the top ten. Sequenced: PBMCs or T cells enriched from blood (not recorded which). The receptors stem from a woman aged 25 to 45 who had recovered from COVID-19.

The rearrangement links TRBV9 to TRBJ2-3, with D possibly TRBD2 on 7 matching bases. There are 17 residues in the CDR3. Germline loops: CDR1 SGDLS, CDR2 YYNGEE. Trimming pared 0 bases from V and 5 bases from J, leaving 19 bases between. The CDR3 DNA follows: TGTGCCAGCAGCGTAGGGGGAGGGGGAACTAGCGTAGATACGCAGTATTTT. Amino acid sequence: CASSVGGGGTSVDTQYF.

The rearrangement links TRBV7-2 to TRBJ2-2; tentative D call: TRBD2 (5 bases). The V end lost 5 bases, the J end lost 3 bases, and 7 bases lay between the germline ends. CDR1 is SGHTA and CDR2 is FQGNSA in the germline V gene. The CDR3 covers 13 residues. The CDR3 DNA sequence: TGTGCCAGCAGCCCGAGGGACACCGGGGAGCTGTTTTTT. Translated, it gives CASSPRDTGELFF.

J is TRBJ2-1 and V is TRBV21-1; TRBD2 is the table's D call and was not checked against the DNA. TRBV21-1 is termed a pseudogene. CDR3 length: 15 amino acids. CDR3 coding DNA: TGTGCCAGCAGCAACCACCAGCGGTGGGGAGATGAGCAGTTCTTC. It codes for CASSNHQRWGDEQFF.

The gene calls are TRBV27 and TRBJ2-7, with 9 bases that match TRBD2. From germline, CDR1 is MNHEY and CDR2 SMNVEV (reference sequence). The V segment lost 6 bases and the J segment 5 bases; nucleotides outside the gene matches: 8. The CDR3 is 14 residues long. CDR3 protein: CASRPGGRAHEQYF. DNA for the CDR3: TGTGCCAGCAGGCCGGGCGGGAGGGCCCACGAGCAGTACTTC.

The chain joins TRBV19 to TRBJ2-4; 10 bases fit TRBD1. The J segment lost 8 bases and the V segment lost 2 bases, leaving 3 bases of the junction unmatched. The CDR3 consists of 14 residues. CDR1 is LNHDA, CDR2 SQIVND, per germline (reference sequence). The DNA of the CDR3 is TGTGCCAGTAGTATACCCGGACAGGGGGACATTCAGTACTTC. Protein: CASSIPGQGDIQYF.

CDR3 in amino acids: CASSWSTGEQFF. For the CDR3, the DNA is TGTGCCAGCAGCTGGAGTACCGGTGAGCAGTTCTTC. The chain carries TRBV7-2 and TRBJ2-1; no definite D call. The germline gives CDR1 SGHTA, CDR2 FQGNSA. The CDR3 is made up of 12 amino acids. Trimming took 4 bases from V and 9 from J, leaving 10 bases between them.

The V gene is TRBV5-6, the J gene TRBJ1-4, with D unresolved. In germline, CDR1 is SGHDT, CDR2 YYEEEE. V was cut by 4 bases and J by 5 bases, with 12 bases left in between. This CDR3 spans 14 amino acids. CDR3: CASSPEQSNEKLFF. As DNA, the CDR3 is TGTGCCAGCAGCCCTGAACAATCGAATGAAAAACTGTTTTTT.

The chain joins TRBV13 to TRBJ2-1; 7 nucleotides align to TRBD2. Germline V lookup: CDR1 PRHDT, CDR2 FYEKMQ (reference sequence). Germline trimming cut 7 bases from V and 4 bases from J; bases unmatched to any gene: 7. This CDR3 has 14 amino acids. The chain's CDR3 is CASTGGLSYNEQFF. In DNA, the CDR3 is TGTGCCAGCACGGGGGGTCTCTCTTACAATGAGCAGTTCTTC.

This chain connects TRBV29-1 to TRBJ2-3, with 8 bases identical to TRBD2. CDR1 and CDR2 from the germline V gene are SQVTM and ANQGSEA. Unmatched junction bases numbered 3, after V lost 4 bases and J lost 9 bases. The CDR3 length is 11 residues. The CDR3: CSVVLAGTQYF. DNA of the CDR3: TGCAGCGTTGTCTTAGCGGGAACGCAGTATTTT.

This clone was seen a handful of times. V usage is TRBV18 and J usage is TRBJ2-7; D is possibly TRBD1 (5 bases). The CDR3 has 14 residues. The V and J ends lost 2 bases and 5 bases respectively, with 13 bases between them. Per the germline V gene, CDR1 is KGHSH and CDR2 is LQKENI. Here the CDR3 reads CASSPRGSINEQYF. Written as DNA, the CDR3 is TGTGCCAGCTCACCAAGGGGCTCGATTAACGAGCAGTACTTC.

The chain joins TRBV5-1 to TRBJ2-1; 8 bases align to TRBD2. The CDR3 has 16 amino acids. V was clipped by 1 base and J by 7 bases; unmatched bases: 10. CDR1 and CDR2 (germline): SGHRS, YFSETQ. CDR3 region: CASSLTSGSPLNEQFF. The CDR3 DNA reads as TGCGCCAGCAGCTTGACGAGCGGGAGTCCCCTTAATGAGCAGTTCTTC.

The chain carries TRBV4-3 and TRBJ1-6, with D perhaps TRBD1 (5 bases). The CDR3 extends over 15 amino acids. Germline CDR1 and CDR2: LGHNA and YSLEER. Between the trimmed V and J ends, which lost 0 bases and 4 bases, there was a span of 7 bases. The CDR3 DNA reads TGCGCCAGCAGCCAAGATCGGGGGTATAATTCACCCCTCCACTTT. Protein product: CASSQDRGYNSPLHF.

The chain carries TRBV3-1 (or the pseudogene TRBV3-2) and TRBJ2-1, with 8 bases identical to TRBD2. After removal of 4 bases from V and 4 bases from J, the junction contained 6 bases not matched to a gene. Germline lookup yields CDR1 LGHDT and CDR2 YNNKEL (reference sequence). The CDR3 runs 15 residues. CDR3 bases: TGTGCCAGCAGCCCGCGGGGGGCCCCATACAATGAGCAGTTCTTC. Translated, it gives CASSPRGAPYNEQFF.

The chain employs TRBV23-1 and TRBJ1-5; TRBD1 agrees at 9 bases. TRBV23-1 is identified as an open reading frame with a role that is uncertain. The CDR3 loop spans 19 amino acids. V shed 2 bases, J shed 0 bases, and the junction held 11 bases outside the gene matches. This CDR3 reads CASSQLDDRGVYSNQPQHF. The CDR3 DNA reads TGCGCCAGCAGTCAACTCGACGACAGGGGGGTTTATAGCAATCAGCCCCAGCATTTT.

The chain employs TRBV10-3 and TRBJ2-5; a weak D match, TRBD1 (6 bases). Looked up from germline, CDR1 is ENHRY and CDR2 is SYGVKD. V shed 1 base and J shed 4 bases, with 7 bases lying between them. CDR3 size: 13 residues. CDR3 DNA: TGTGCCATCAGTGAGTGGGGGCGAGAGACCCAGTACTTC. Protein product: CAISEWGRETQYF.

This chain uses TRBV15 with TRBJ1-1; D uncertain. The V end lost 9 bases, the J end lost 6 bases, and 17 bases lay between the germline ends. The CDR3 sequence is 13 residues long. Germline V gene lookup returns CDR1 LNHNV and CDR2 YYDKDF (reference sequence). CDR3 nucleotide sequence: TGTGCCACAACCCGAGAGGACTTTTCTGAAGCTTTCTTT. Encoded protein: CATTREDFSEAFF. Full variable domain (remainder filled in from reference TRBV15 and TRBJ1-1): DAMVIQNPRYQVTQFGKPVTLSCSQTLNHNVMYWYQQKSSQAPKLLFHYYDKDFNNEADTPDNFQSRRPNTSFCFLDIRSPGLGDTAMYLCATTREDFSEAFFGQGTRLTVV.

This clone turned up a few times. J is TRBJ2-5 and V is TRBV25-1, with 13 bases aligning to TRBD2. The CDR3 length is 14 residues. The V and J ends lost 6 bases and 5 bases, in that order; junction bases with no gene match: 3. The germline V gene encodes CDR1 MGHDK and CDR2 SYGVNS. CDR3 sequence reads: CASRTSGGAETQYF. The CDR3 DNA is TGTGCCAGCAGAACTAGCGGGGGGGCGGAGACCCAGTACTTC.

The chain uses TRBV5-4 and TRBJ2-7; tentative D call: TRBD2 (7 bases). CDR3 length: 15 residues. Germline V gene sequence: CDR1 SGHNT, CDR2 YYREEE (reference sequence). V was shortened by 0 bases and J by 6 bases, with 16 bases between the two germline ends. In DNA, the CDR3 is TGTGCCAGCAGCTTGGTGGGGGCGGGAGTCGGCGAGCAGTACTTC. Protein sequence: CASSLVGAGVGEQYF.

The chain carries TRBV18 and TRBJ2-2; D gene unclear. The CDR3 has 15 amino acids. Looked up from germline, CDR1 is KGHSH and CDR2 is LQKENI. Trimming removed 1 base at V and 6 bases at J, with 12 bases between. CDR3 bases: TGTGCCAGCTCACCACGGCTTGTCAGGTCCGGGGAGCTGTTTTTT. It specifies CASSPRLVRSGELFF.

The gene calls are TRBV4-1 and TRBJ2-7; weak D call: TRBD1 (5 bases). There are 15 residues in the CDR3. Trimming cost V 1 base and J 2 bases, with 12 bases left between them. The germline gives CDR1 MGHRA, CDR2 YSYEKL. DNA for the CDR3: TGCGCCAGCAGCCAAGTGGCGACAGCTGCCTACGAGCAGTACTTC. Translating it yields CASSQVATAAYEQYF.

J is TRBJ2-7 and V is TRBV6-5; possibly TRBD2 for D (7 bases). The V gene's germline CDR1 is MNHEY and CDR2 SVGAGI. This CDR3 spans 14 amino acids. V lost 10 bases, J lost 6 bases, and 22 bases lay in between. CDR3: CATKVGGAPGEQYF. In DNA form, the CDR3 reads TGTGCCACCAAGGTAGGGGGGGCCCCGGGCGAGCAGTACTTC.

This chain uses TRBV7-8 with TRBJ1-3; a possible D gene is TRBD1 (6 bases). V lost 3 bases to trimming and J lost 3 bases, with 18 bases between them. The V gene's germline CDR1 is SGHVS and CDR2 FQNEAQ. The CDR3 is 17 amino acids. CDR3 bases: TGTGCCAGCAGCTTTGCGTTCCAGGGGTCCTATGGAAACACCATATATTTT. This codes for CASSFAFQGSYGNTIYF.

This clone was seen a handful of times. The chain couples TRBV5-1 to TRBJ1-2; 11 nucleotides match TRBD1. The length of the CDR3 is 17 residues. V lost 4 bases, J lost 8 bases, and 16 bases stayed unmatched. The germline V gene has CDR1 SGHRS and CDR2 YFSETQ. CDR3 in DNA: TGCGCCAGCAGCCCGGGACGGACAGGGGGCGCAGTAGAGGGCTACACCTTC. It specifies CASSPGRTGGAVEGYTF.